These 32 T cell receptor beta chains originate from one sample sequenced in a study of vaccination and CD4 T cells after COVID-19. Sequencing of the DNA from cultured CD4+ T cells was carried out with the Oncomine TCR Beta short-read assay. In TCRdb, the PCR reads were re-called with MiXCR into one record per CDR3 protein. The table lists 20,000 to 25,000 distinct CDR3 sequences, around 42% of them singletons. Noted treatment: 10-day PBMC culture with coronavirus spike peptide pools or control peptides (ViraFEST assay). The antigens for these receptors are not known. Specimen: CD4+ T cells from blood, cultured in vitro, collected before SARS-CoV-2 vaccination. These TCRs come from a human donor who received a COVID-19 vaccine.

This clonotype was counted only a few times. The chain carries TRBV2 and TRBJ1-1; a possible D gene is TRBD1 (5 bases). From germline, CDR1 is SNHLY and CDR2 FYNNEI. Trimming took 7 bases from V and 3 from J, leaving 12 bases between them. The CDR3 has 13 amino acids. The CDR3 bases are TGTGCCAGCATCCGGGGGTCCCACACTGAAGCTTTCTTT. It is translated as CASIRGSHTEAFF.

V and J are TRBV2 and TRBJ1-2; tentative D call: TRBD1 (5 bases). This CDR3 has 14 residues. Germline V gene data show CDR1 as SNHLY and CDR2 as FYNNEI. V was cut by 7 bases and J by 0 bases, with 12 bases left in between. Here the CDR3 reads CASTSDRANYGYTF. CDR3 coding DNA: TGTGCCAGCACTTCAGACAGAGCTAACTATGGCTACACCTTC.

The gene calls are TRBV7-8 and TRBJ2-7; tentative D call: TRBD2 (5 bases). V lost 5 bases and J 5 bases, leaving 13 bases between the germline ends. Germline loops: CDR1 SGHVS, CDR2 FQNEAQ. The CDR3 runs 13 residues. The CDR3: CASSTRRLNEQYF. The CDR3 nucleotides are TGTGCCAGCAGCACCAGGAGGCTGAACGAGCAGTACTTC.

V and J are TRBV14 and TRBJ2-5; 10 bases fit TRBD2. The V and J ends lost 1 base and 1 base, in that order; junction bases with no gene match: 9. The length of the CDR3 is 18 residues. Germline assignment: CDR1 SGHDN and CDR2 FVKESK. The CDR3 nucleotides read TGTGCCAGCAGCCAAGGGACTAGCGGCTGGCGGGTCCAAGAGACCCAGTACTTC. Translated, it gives CASSQGTSGWRVQETQYF.

This clonotype occurred a few times. This rearrangement joins TRBV11-3 to TRBJ2-7, with 8 bases that match TRBD1. This CDR3 has 14 amino acids. The junction had 6 bases not matched to a gene; V was cut back by 5 bases and J by 3 bases. In germline, CDR1 is SGHNT, CDR2 YENEEA. The CDR3 sequence: CASSPLDRGYEQYF. As DNA, the CDR3 is TGTGCCAGCAGCCCCCTCGACAGGGGCTACGAGCAGTACTTC.

The V call is TRBV5-4, the J call TRBJ2-5; 8 bases are a match to TRBD2. The germline V gene encodes CDR1 SGHNT and CDR2 YYREEE (reference sequence). This CDR3 contains 15 residues. V gave up 0 bases and J gave up 4 bases; unmatched junction bases: 5. The CDR3 is CASSLAGLAIETQYF. In nucleotides, the CDR3 is TGTGCCAGCAGCTTGGCAGGACTAGCAATAGAGACCCAGTACTTC.

This clonotype was counted a few times. The chain uses TRBV30 and TRBJ1-5; TRBD1 aligns across 8 bases. CDR3 length equals 16 residues. The ends lost 2 bases at V and 1 base at J; junction bases unmatched: 7. CDR1 GTSNPN and CDR2 SVGIG come from the germline V gene (reference sequence). Here the CDR3 DNA reads TGTGCCTGGAGTAGCGGACAGGGCCTGAGCAATCAGCCCCAGCATTTT. The encoded protein is CAWSSGQGLSNQPQHF.

The J gene is TRBJ1-1, the V gene TRBV30; 8 bases agree with TRBD1. Per germline, CDR1 GTSNPN and CDR2 SVGIG (reference sequence). With V trimmed by 2 bases and J by 2 bases, 10 bases remained unmatched. This CDR3 is 16 amino acids long. The CDR3: CAWSPFPGQDNTEAFF. The CDR3 coding sequence is TGTGCCTGGAGTCCATTCCCGGGACAGGATAACACTGAAGCTTTCTTT.

V and J are TRBV2 and TRBJ1-1; no definite D call. Germline V gene data show CDR1 as SNHLY and CDR2 as FYNNEI. V dropped 6 bases and J dropped 1 base, with 9 bases sitting between them. The CDR3 contains 13 residues. The CDR3 spells CASSMDQNTEAFF. The CDR3 DNA follows: TGTGCCAGCAGCATGGACCAGAACACTGAAGCTTTCTTT. Complete variable domain (other parts from reference TRBV2 and TRBJ1-1): EPEVTQTPSHQVTQMGQEVILRCVPISNHLYFYWYRQILGQKVEFLVSFYNNEISEKSEIFDDQFSVERPDGSNFTLKIRSTKLEDSAMYFCASSMDQNTEAFFGQGTRLTVV.

This clonotype was seen only a few times. The gene calls are TRBV19 and TRBJ1-2; TRBD1 matches at 7 bases. With V trimmed by 6 bases and J by 8 bases, 6 bases remained unmatched. The CDR3 is 12 amino acids. Germline CDR1 LNHDA, CDR2 SQIVND (reference sequence). The DNA for the CDR3 is TGTGCCAGTAGCCGGGACAGAGGCGGCTACACCTTC. Protein sequence: CASSRDRGGYTF.

The chain is built from TRBV2 and TRBJ2-5; 11 nucleotides agree with TRBD2. The CDR3 loop spans 20 amino acids. Germline-derived CDR1 and CDR2 are SNHLY and FYNNEI. V trimming: 7 bases; J trimming: 1 base; junction bases outside the gene matches: 20. The CDR3 loop is CASNLQSYQTSGALQETQYF. The CDR3 nucleotides read TGTGCCAGCAATTTACAAAGCTACCAGACTAGCGGGGCCCTCCAAGAGACCCAGTACTTC. The full variable domain, its missing parts supplied by reference TRBV2 and TRBJ2-5, is EPEVTQTPSHQVTQMGQEVILRCVPISNHLYFYWYRQILGQKVEFLVSFYNNEISEKSEIFDDQFSVERPDGSNFTLKIRSTKLEDSAMYFCASNLQSYQTSGALQETQYFGPGTRLLVL.

This sequence joins TRBV19 and TRBJ1-1, with no clear D. The V gene lost 4 bases and the J gene lost 1 base, with 7 bases spanning the gap. Germline V gene sequence: CDR1 LNHDA, CDR2 SQIVND (reference sequence). CDR3 length: 13 amino acids. The DNA of the CDR3 is TGTGCCAGTAGTAACACCCAGAACACTGAAGCTTTCTTT. It codes for CASSNTQNTEAFF.

The chain links TRBV9 to TRBJ2-1, with 7 bases matching TRBD2. The germline gives CDR1 SGDLS, CDR2 YYNGEE. The ends lost 4 bases at V and 7 bases at J; junction bases unmatched: 11. The CDR3 runs 15 residues. CDR3 coding DNA: TGTGCCAGCAGCTTAGGACTAGGCGCCGTAAATGAGCAGTTCTTC. This encodes CASSLGLGAVNEQFF.

The chain links TRBV21-1 to TRBJ2-7; the DNA was not used to check the table's D call, TRBD1. TRBV21-1 is given as a pseudogene. The CDR3 covers 16 residues. This chain's CDR3 is CASSQSRASQGYEQYF. In DNA form, the CDR3 reads TGTGCCAGCAGCCAGAGCAGGGCTAGCCAGGGGTACGAGCAGTACTTC.

Only a few counts were recorded for this clonotype. The rearrangement links TRBV11-3 to TRBJ2-3; D is possibly TRBD2 (6 bases). The germline V gene encodes CDR1 SGHNT and CDR2 YENEEA. CDR3 length: 16 amino acids. V was shortened by 3 bases and J by 2 bases, with 15 bases between the two germline ends. The CDR3 DNA reads as TGTGCCAGCAGCTTTAGAATTGGCGGGGTCACAGATACGCAGTATTTT. Amino acid sequence: CASSFRIGGVTDTQYF. The entire variable domain, with the rest obtained from reference TRBV11-3 and TRBJ2-3, is as follows: EAGVVQSPRYKIIEKKQPVAFWCNPISGHNTLYWYLQNLGQGPELLIRYENEEAVDDSQLPKDRFSAERLKGVDSTLKIQPAELGDSAVYLCASSFRIGGVTDTQYFGPGTRLTVL.

The chain is built from TRBV20-1 and TRBJ2-1; TRBD1 or TRBD2 may be the D gene (5 bases each). This CDR3 has 16 residues. Between the trimmed V and J ends, which lost 4 bases and 4 bases, there was a span of 20 bases. Germline values: CDR1 DFQATT, CDR2 SNEGSKA (reference sequence). CDR3 bases: TGCAGTGCTAAGGGATTCGAGGGGCCAACGTACAATGAGCAGTTCTTC. It is translated as CSAKGFEGPTYNEQFF.

Only one count was recorded for this clonotype. The rearrangement uses TRBV12-3 or TRBV12-4 and TRBJ1-5, with 9 bases identical to TRBD1. The CDR3 is 14 amino acids. V shed 7 bases and J 6 bases; nucleotides not matched to a gene: 7. The CDR3 DNA sequence: TGTGCCAGCACACACCGGGACAGGGTTCAGCCCCAGCATTTT. Translation: CASTHRDRVQPQHF.

This clonotype was detected a few times. The chain has TRBV7-8 and TRBJ2-3; D gene unclear. The V end lost 7 bases, the J end lost 5 bases, and 13 bases lay between the germline ends. From germline, CDR1 is SGHVS and CDR2 FQNEAQ. The CDR3 sequence is 13 residues long. The CDR3 coding sequence is TGTGCCAGCAAAAGGTGGGCCGGAGATACGCAGTATTTT. Protein product: CASKRWAGDTQYF. Full variable domain (outside the CDR3, taken from reference TRBV7-8 and TRBJ2-3): GAGVSQSPRYKVAKRGQDVALRCDPISGHVSLFWYQQALGQGPEFLTYFQNEAQLDKSGLPSDRFFAERPEGSVSTLKIQRTQQEDSAVYLCASKRWAGDTQYFGPGTRLTVL.

This clonotype was counted only a few times. The chain carries TRBV18 and TRBJ1-5; D might be TRBD1 (6 bases). CDR1 KGHSH and CDR2 LQKENI come from the germline V gene. V lost 1 base to trimming and J lost 4 bases, with 14 bases between them. The length of the CDR3 is 16 residues. CDR3 DNA sequence: TGTGCCAGCTCACCACGGGCAGGGGTTTTGAATCAGCCCCAGCATTTT. This gives the protein CASSPRAGVLNQPQHF.

CDR3 DNA sequence: TGTGCCACCAGAGGGGTTGGAGCGGGGGGCATTCAGTACTTC. Its protein is CATRGVGAGGIQYF. This rearrangement joins TRBV15 to TRBJ2-4; 9 bases are a match to TRBD2. Trimming at V came to 6 bases and at J to 9 bases, leaving 9 bases not matched to a gene. From germline, CDR1 is LNHNV and CDR2 YYDKDF (reference sequence). The CDR3 is made up of 14 amino acids.

A few counts support this clonotype. The chain is built from TRBV20-1 and TRBJ1-4; D might be TRBD1 (6 bases). CDR3 size: 15 residues. Germline loops: CDR1 DFQATT, CDR2 SNEGSKA (reference sequence). The V gene lost 6 bases and the J gene lost 6 bases, with 20 bases spanning the gap. The CDR3 region has the DNA TGCAGTGCGGGCCGTGGGGGGCGAGTGGATGAAAAACTGTTTTTT. Translated: CSAGRGGRVDEKLFF.

The chain is built from TRBV7-2 and TRBJ1-6; D gene ambiguous. This CDR3 is 15 amino acids long. The V end was cut by 1 base, the J end by 8 bases, with 12 bases between. Germline CDR1 and CDR2: SGHTA and FQGNSA. CDR3 amino acids: CASSLGTSGDSPLHF. The CDR3 DNA reads as TGTGCCAGCAGCTTAGGGACGTCTGGGGATTCACCCCTCCACTTT.

This chain uses TRBV29-1 with TRBJ1-1, with D possibly matching TRBD1 (5 bases). Per germline, CDR1 SQVTM and CDR2 ANQGSEA. CDR3 size: 12 residues. Trimming stripped 1 base from V and 11 bases from J, with 14 bases between. The chain's CDR3 is CSVEGGGGLAFF. The CDR3, as DNA: TGCAGCGTTGAAGGGGGCGGGGGTTTGGCTTTCTTT.

This sequence joins TRBV6-1 and TRBJ1-2; TRBD1 matches 9 bases. In germline, CDR1 is MNHNS, CDR2 SASEGT. The CDR3 loop spans 18 amino acids. V lost 2 bases, J lost 3 bases, and 13 bases stayed unmatched. CDR3 sequence (DNA): TGTGCCAGCAGTGAAAGGAGCACCGGGACAGGGTCGGACTATGGCTACACCTTC. Its translation: CASSERSTGTGSDYGYTF.

This clonotype was counted a few times. This chain links TRBV25-1 with TRBJ2-3, with D possibly being TRBD1 or TRBD2 (5 bases each). Per germline, CDR1 MGHDK and CDR2 SYGVNS. Trimming removed 10 bases from V and 4 bases from J, with 21 bases in between. This CDR3 spans 15 amino acids. DNA for the CDR3: TGTGCCACAGCAGAGTACAGAGGGGCAGCAGATACGCAGTATTTT. Translated, it gives CATAEYRGAADTQYF.

Regarding this clonotype: At one boundary the junction diverges from the germline segment, which might be a read error. The CDR3 spells CAGRTGIPRETQYF. The CDR3 bases are TGTGCCGGCAGAACAGGCATCCCGCGAGAGACCCAGTACTTC. The gene calls are TRBV12-3 or TRBV12-4 and TRBJ2-5; possible D gene TRBD1, 5 bases. The CDR3 covers 14 residues.

The J gene is TRBJ2-7, the V gene TRBV12-3 or TRBV12-4, with 8 bases that match TRBD1. This CDR3 has 14 amino acids. Trimming at V came to 6 bases and at J to 5 bases, leaving 9 bases not matched to a gene. CDR3 protein: CASSPGQGSDEQYF. The CDR3 DNA is TGTGCCAGCAGCCCCGGACAGGGTTCGGACGAGCAGTACTTC.

The chain joins TRBV6-2 or TRBV6-3 to TRBJ1-2; tentatively, D is TRBD1 (6 bases). The CDR3 has 14 amino acids. Germline values: CDR1 MNHEY, CDR2 SVGEGT. Trimming left V 6 bases short and J 7 bases short, with 18 bases between. Here the CDR3 DNA reads TGTGCCAGCAGCCGCGAAACAGGGCCGAGTGGCTACACCTTC. This encodes CASSRETGPSGYTF.

This sequence joins TRBV6-5 and TRBJ1-5; 9 bases fit TRBD1. The CDR3 sequence is 17 residues long. V was clipped by 0 bases and J by 6 bases; unmatched bases: 9. Germline V gene sequence: CDR1 MNHEY, CDR2 SVGAGI. CDR3 in amino acids: CASSYSIRDRVTQPQHF. CDR3 nucleotides: TGTGCCAGCAGTTACTCGATACGGGACAGGGTAACTCAGCCCCAGCATTTT.

The chain combines TRBV5-1 with TRBJ2-2; 9 bases agree with TRBD1. The V and J ends lost 0 bases and 7 bases, in that order; junction bases with no gene match: 4. The germline gives CDR1 SGHRS, CDR2 YFSETQ. This CDR3 has 15 residues. The CDR3 sequence: CASSLGDREFGELFF. The CDR3 bases are TGCGCCAGCAGCTTGGGGGACAGGGAGTTCGGGGAGCTGTTTTTT.

This chain joins TRBV24-1 and TRBJ2-1, with 8 bases fitting TRBD2. The V gene end was trimmed by 4 bases and the J gene end by 4 bases; junction bases not matched to a gene: 8. There are 16 residues in the CDR3. Per germline, CDR1 KGHDR and CDR2 SFDVKD. CDR3 sequence (DNA): TGTGCCACCAGTGAGGGAAGCGGGGGTGGGTACAATGAGCAGTTCTTC. Amino acid sequence: CATSEGSGGGYNEQFF.

In its sample, this clonotype was seen a few times. V gene TRBV27 combines with J gene TRBJ1-2; 9 nucleotides agree with TRBD1. CDR1 is MNHEY, CDR2 SMNVEV, per germline (reference sequence). Losses at the gene ends were 6 bases for V and 4 bases for J; bases not matched to a gene: 6. CDR3 length: 14 residues. The CDR3 bases are TGTGCCAGCAGCCCGGGGGACAGGGCCTATGGCTACACCTTC. Translated, it gives CASSPGDRAYGYTF.